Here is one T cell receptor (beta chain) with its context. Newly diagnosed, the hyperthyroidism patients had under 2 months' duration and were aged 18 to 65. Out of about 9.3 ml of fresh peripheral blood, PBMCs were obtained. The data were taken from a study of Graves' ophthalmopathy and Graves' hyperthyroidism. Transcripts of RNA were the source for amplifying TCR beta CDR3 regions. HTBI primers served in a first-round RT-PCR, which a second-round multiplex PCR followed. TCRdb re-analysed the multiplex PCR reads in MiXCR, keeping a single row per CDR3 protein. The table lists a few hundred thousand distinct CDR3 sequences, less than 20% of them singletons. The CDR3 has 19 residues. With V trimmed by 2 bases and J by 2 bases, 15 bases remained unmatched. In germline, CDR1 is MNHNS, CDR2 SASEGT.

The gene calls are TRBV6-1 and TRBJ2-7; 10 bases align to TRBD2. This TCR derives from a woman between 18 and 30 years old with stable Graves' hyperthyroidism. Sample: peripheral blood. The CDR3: CASSEYLLAGDPPTYEQYF. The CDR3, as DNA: TGTGCCAGCAGTGAATACCTGCTAGCGGGAGATCCACCGACCTACGAGCAGTACTTC.